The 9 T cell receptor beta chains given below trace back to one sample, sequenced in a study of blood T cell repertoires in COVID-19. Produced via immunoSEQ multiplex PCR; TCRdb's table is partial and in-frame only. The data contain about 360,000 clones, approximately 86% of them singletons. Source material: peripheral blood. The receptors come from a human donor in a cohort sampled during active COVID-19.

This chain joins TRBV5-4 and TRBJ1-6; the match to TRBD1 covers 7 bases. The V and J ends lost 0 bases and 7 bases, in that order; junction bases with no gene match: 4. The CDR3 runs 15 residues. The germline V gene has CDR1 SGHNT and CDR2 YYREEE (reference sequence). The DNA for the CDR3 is TGTGCCAGCAGCTTGGACGACAGGGCCAATTCACCCCTCCACTTT. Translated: CASSLDDRANSPLHF.

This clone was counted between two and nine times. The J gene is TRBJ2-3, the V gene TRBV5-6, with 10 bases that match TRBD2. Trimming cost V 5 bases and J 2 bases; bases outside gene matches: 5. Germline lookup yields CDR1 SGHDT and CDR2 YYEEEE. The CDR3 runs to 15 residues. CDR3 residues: CASSSTSGSTDTQYF. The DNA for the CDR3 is TGTGCCAGCAGTTCGACTAGCGGGTCCACAGATACGCAGTATTTT.

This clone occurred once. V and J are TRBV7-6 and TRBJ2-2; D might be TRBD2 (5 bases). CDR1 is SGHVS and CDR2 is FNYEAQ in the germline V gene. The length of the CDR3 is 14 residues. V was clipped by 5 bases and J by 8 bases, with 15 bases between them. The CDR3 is CASSPGLAAGELFF. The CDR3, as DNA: TGTGCCAGCAGCCCCGGGCTAGCTGCAGGGGAGCTGTTTTTT.

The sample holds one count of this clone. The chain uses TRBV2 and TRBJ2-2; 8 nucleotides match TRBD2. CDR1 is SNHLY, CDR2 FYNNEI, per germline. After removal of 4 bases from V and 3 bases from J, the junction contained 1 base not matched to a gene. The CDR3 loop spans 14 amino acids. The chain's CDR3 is CASSVGRDTGELFF. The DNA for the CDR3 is TGTGCCAGCAGTGTCGGGAGGGACACCGGGGAGCTGTTTTTT.

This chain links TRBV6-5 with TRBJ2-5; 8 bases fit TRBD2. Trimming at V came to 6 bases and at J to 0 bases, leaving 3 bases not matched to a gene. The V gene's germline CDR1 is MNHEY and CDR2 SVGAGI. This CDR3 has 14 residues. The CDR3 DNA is TGTGCCAGCAGCGGGGGGGTAAACCAAGAGACCCAGTACTTC. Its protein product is CASSGGVNQETQYF.

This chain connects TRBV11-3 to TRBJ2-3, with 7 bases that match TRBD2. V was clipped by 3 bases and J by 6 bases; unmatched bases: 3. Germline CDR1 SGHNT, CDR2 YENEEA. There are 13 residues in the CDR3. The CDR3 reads CASSLGGRDTQYF. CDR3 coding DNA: TGTGCCAGCAGCTTGGGAGGGAGGGATACGCAGTATTTT.

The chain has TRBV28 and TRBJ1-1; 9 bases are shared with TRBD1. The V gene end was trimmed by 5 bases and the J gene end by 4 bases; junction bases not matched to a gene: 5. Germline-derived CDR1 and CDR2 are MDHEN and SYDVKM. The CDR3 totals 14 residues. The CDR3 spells CASSPSTGGTEAFF. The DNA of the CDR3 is TGTGCCAGCAGTCCGTCGACAGGGGGCACTGAAGCTTTCTTT.

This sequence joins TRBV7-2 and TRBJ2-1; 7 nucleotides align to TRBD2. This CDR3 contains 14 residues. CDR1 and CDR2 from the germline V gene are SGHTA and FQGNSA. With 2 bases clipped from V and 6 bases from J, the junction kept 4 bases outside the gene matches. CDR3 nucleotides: TGTGCCAGCAGCTTACGGGGGGTTATCAATGAGCAGTTCTTC. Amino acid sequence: CASSLRGVINEQFF.

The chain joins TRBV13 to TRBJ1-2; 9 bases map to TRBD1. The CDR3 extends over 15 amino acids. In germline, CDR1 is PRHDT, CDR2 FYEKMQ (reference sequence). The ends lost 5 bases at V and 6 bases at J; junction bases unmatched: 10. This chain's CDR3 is CASSGGTGSMNGYTF. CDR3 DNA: TGTGCCAGCAGCGGAGGGACAGGGAGTATGAATGGCTACACCTTC.